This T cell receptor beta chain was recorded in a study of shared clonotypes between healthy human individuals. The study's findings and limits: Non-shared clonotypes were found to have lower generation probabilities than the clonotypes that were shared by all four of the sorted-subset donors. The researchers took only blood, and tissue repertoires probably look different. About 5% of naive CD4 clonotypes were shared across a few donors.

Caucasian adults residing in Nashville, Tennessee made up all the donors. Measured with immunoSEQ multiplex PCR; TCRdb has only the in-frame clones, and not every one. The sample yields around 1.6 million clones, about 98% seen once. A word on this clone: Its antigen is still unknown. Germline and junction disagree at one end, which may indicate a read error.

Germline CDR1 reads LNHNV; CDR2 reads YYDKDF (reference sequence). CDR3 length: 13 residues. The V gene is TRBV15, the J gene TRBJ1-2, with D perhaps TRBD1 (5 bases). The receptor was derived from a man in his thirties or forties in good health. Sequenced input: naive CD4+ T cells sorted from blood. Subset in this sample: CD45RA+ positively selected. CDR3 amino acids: CATSRDGALWIAF. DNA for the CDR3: TGTGCCACCAGCAGAGATGGGGCCCTTTGGATTGCCTTC.